This record concerns one TCR beta chain sequence. In the study's own analysis: Nucleated cell number was recorded as an estimate derived from reference gene primer amplification. TCRdb's copy holds only in-frame clones and misses some; the assay was immunoSEQ multiplex PCR. The V and J calls and clone size were taken over from that table, and D and trimming were inferred from the DNA. Found here are roughly 61,000 clones, less than 85% of them singletons; the top ten hold approximately 14%. The data originate from a study of blood T cell repertoires in COVID-19. Background on the study: COVID-19 samples, acute and convalescent, were from the United States, Italy and Spain. Sources were T cells, B-cell-depleted T cells, or PBMCs; the material itself was cDNA or gDNA.

Trimming cost V 6 bases and J 4 bases, with 5 bases left between them. CDR3 length: 11 amino acids. The specimen was peripheral blood. The genes are TRBV12-3 or TRBV12-4 and TRBJ2-3; D is uncertain. The TCR comes from a woman aged 70-85 years with acute or convalescent COVID-19. CDR3 nucleotides: TGTGCCAGCAGGGCCTCAGATACGCAGTATTTT. Translation gives CASRASDTQYF.